The next 17 T cell receptor beta chains were all read from a single sample in a study of cytomegalovirus exposure and HLA in healthy donors. 60 Vbeta and 13 Jbeta primers were used in PCR. TCRdb keeps only in-frame clones here, not all; method: immunoSEQ multiplex PCR. The data contain about 120,000 clones, roughly three quarters of them singletons. Sample: PBMCs. All receptors derive from a woman between 35 and 50 years old in good health and CMV-seropositive.

This rearrangement joins TRBV11-2 to TRBJ1-1; 8 nucleotides line up with TRBD1. This CDR3 is 13 amino acids long. Looked up from germline, CDR1 is SGHAT and CDR2 is FQNNGV. The trim removed 3 bases at V and 8 bases at J, leaving 5 bases unmatched. The DNA of the CDR3 is TGTGCCAGCAGCTTGGGACAGGTGGCCGAAGCTTTCTTT. It specifies CASSLGQVAEAFF.

The chain carries TRBV29-1 and TRBJ1-1; D ambiguous. V was cut by 4 bases and J by 0 bases, with 12 bases left in between. The CDR3 spans 14 residues. Germline V gives CDR1 SQVTM, CDR2 ANQGSEA. CDR3 sequence (DNA): TGCAGCGTTGTAACAGCCCTCATGAACACTGAAGCTTTCTTT. This sequence encodes CSVVTALMNTEAFF.

This clone was observed a few times. One end of the junction is discordant with germline, which a read error may explain. V gene TRBV20-1 combines with J gene TRBJ1-4; 7 nucleotides line up with TRBD1. Germline lookup yields CDR1 DFQATT and CDR2 SNEGSKA (reference sequence). The CDR3 consists of 10 residues. CDR3 sequence reads: CSASQGVPNF. The CDR3 coding sequence is TGCAGTGCTAGCCAGGGGGTTCCCAATTTT.

J is TRBJ1-1 and V is TRBV19; D not resolved. Germline V lookup: CDR1 LNHDA, CDR2 SQIVND (reference sequence). The CDR3 totals 14 residues. V was clipped by 3 bases and J by 6 bases, with 14 bases between them. DNA for the CDR3: TGTGCCAGTAGTATTAAACGGGGAGTGCCTGAAGCTTTCTTT. Translation gives CASSIKRGVPEAFF.

The chain combines TRBV5-4 with TRBJ2-2; the match to TRBD1 covers 8 bases. V gave up 5 bases and J gave up 2 bases; unmatched junction bases: 5. CDR3 length equals 15 residues. Germline CDR1 is SGHNT and CDR2 is YYREEE (reference sequence). The CDR3 bases are TGTGCCAGCAGACGGACAGGGAGCAACACCGGGGAGCTGTTTTTT. Encoded protein: CASRRTGSNTGELFF.

Remarks on this clone: The same CDR3 can be traced to other DNA sequences in this sample. This chain links TRBV5-1 with TRBJ2-3; 8 bases line up with TRBD1. V trimming: 3 bases; J trimming: 0 bases; junction bases outside the gene matches: 3. This CDR3 is 15 amino acids long. Germline V lookup: CDR1 SGHRS, CDR2 YFSETQ. CDR3 protein: CASSSGTGSTDTQYF. CDR3 nucleotides: TGCGCCAGCAGCTCGGGGACAGGTAGCACAGATACGCAGTATTTT.

The V gene is TRBV7-8, the J gene TRBJ1-6; 8 bases line up with TRBD1. V was clipped by 1 base and J by 9 bases; unmatched bases: 14. Germline V gene data show CDR1 as SGHVS and CDR2 as FQNEAQ. There are 18 residues in the CDR3. CDR3 protein: CASSLVGSGRTGISPLHF. CDR3 nucleotides: TGTGCCAGCAGCTTAGTGGGTTCCGGTCGGACAGGGATTTCACCCCTCCACTTT.

The V call is TRBV7-9, the J call TRBJ1-1; no clear D. This CDR3 region has 14 residues. V lost 1 base to trimming and J lost 4 bases, with 10 bases between them. CDR1 is SEHNR and CDR2 is FQNEAQ in the germline V gene (reference sequence). The DNA for the CDR3 is TGTGCCAGCAGCTTAGTTCCGGTGGTCACTGAAGCTTTCTTT. This translates into CASSLVPVVTEAFF.

This clone was picked up one time. The chain uses TRBV10-3 and TRBJ2-7; the D gene is possibly TRBD1 (6 bases). In germline, CDR1 is ENHRY, CDR2 SYGVKD. This CDR3 region has 16 residues. Trimming took 6 bases from V and 3 from J, leaving 21 bases between them. CDR3 in DNA: TGTGCCATCAGACCCATGGGACAAAAGTCCCTCTACGAGCAGTACTTC. Translation: CAIRPMGQKSLYEQYF.

The rearrangement uses TRBV7-9 and TRBJ1-1; possibly TRBD1 for D (5 bases). The CDR3 is made up of 14 amino acids. CDR1 SEHNR and CDR2 FQNEAQ come from the germline V gene (reference sequence). V was clipped by 1 base and J by 5 bases, with 11 bases between them. The CDR3 nucleotides are TGTGCCAGCAGCTTAGGGGGACTTGTTACTGAAGCTTTCTTT. Translation gives CASSLGGLVTEAFF.

The table lists this clone with a few counts. The chain recombines TRBV19 with TRBJ2-7; TRBD2 aligns across 12 bases. J was trimmed by 4 bases and V by 6 bases; bases with no gene match: 7. From germline, CDR1 is LNHDA and CDR2 SQIVND (reference sequence). The CDR3 consists of 15 residues. CDR3 residues: CASRTTSGGRYEQYF. DNA of the CDR3: TGTGCCAGTAGAACGACTAGCGGGGGACGGTACGAGCAGTACTTC.

This clone was seen more than once but under ten times. The V call is TRBV5-1, the J call TRBJ1-6, with a tentative D call TRBD1 (5 bases). Deletions cut 5 bases from V and 5 bases from J, with 14 bases between. CDR3 size: 15 residues. Germline CDR1 and CDR2: SGHRS and YFSETQ. In DNA, the CDR3 is TGCGCCAGCAGTCCAGGGCGAGTTAATAATTCACCCCTCCACTTT. This gives the protein CASSPGRVNNSPLHF.

V usage is TRBV30 and J usage is TRBJ1-1; 7 nucleotides agree with TRBD1. The germline gives CDR1 GTSNPN, CDR2 SVGIG (reference sequence). With V trimmed by 7 bases and J by 10 bases, 12 bases remained unmatched. This CDR3 contains 12 residues. The CDR3 protein is CASQTGRLGAFF. The CDR3 nucleotides read TGTGCCTCCCAGACAGGGAGGTTAGGAGCTTTCTTT.

V usage is TRBV30 and J usage is TRBJ1-5, with D unclear. Germline CDR1 reads GTSNPN; CDR2 reads SVGIG (reference sequence). CDR3 length: 13 residues. V was trimmed by 0 bases and J by 3 bases, leaving 6 bases between them. CDR3 nucleotides: TGTGCCTGGAGTGTAATAGACAATCAGCCCCAGCATTTT. Protein sequence: CAWSVIDNQPQHF.

This chain joins TRBV27 and TRBJ2-1; 12 nucleotides line up with TRBD2. V was clipped by 2 bases and J by 4 bases; unmatched bases: 3. This CDR3 contains 16 residues. Germline V gene lookup returns CDR1 MNHEY and CDR2 SMNVEV (reference sequence). As DNA, the CDR3 is TGTGCCAGCAGTTTACCCACTAGCGGGGGGTACAATGAGCAGTTCTTC. Amino acids: CASSLPTSGGYNEQFF.

This chain joins TRBV12-5 and TRBJ1-2; D unclear. V shed 1 base and J shed 8 bases, with 8 bases lying between them. CDR3 size: 12 residues. Germline V CDR1 and CDR2: LGHNT, FRNRAP. The CDR3 loop reads CASGLDLGGYTF. As DNA, the CDR3 is TGTGCTAGTGGTTTGGATCTGGGCGGCTACACCTTC.

V gene TRBV5-1 combines with J gene TRBJ2-5, with 15 bases that match TRBD2. J was trimmed by 4 bases and V by 4 bases; bases with no gene match: 11. This CDR3 is built from 18 residues. Germline loops: CDR1 SGHRS, CDR2 YFSETQ. The CDR3 protein is CASSLGPGLAGGGETQYF. The DNA for the CDR3 is TGCGCCAGCAGCCTGGGACCGGGACTAGCGGGGGGAGGAGAGACCCAGTACTTC.